This TCR beta chain was recorded in a study of sequential checkpoint blockade in melanoma. Trimming left V 4 bases short and J 6 bases short, with 10 bases between. In germline, CDR1 is SGHDT, CDR2 YYEEEE. The CDR3 has 12 residues. Treatment of the sample: randomized to nivolumab then ipilimumab (arm A) or the reverse (arm B). Repertoires were generated with immunoSEQ multiplex PCR, while TCRdb's copy carries only in-frame clones and drops some. The repertoire includes approximately 12,000 clones, about 65% of them detected once, and about 24% sits in the top ten. The sequence came from a human donor with melanoma. The input for sequencing was CD8+ T cells sorted from blood (inferred from file names), taken from a patient given nivolumab and ipilimumab in sequence. The rearrangement uses TRBV5-6 and TRBJ1-1, with TRBD1 as a possible D gene (6 bases). CDR3 nucleotides: TGTGCCAGCAGCCTCGACAGGTCTGAAGCTTTCTTT. Translating gives CASSLDRSEAFF.